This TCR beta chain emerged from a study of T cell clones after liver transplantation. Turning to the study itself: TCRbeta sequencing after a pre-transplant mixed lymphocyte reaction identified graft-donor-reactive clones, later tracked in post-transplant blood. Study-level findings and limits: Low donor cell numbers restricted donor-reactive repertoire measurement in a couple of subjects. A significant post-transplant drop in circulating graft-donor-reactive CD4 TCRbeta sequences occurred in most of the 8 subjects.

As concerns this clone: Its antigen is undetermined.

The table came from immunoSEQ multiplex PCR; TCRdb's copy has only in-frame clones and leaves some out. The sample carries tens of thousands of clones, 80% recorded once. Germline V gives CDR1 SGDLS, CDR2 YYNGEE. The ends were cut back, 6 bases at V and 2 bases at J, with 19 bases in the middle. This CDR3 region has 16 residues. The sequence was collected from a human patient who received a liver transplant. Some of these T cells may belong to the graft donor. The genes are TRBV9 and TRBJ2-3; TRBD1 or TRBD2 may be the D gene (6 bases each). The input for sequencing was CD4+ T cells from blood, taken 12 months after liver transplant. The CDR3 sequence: CASTPRGAVNTDTQYF. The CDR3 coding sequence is TGTGCCAGCACCCCTAGGGGGGCCGTCAACACAGATACGCAGTATTTT.